This section outlines one TCR beta chain sequence together with its context. Assay used: immunoSEQ multiplex PCR; TCRdb lists only in-frame clones, some missing. Of some 140,000 clones in the sample, about 90% were seen once. The data derive from a study of blood T cell repertoires in COVID-19. Germline loops: CDR1 MDHEN, CDR2 SYDVKM. CDR3 length: 17 residues. V dropped 5 bases and J dropped 9; count of bases not matched to a gene: 14. The sample consisted of peripheral blood. The clonotype was recovered from a man aged 50-59 years with acute or convalescent COVID-19. V is TRBV28 and J is TRBJ1-5; 12 bases are shared with TRBD1. The CDR3 spells CASSPPGTGGFHVPQHF. CDR3 coding DNA: TGTGCCAGCAGTCCGCCTGGGACAGGGGGCTTCCATGTGCCCCAGCATTTT. Combining the CDR3 with reference TRBV28 and TRBJ1-5 gives the whole variable domain DVKVTQSSRYLVKRTGEKVFLECVQDMDHENMFWYRQDPGLGLRLIYFSYDVKMKEKGDIPEGYSVSREKKERFSLILESASTNQTSMYLCASSPPGTGGFHVPQHFGDGTRLSIL.